The clone carrying this T cell receptor (beta chain) turned up a few times. The antigen remains undetermined. The data were taken from a study of vaccination and CD4 T cells after COVID-19. Study overall: SARS-CoV-2, HCoV-NL63, HCoV-OC43 and HCoV-229E supplied the overlapping spike peptides used to stimulate cells. Each control culture was treated with a CEFX pool, an HIV-1 Nef pool, or no peptide.

Cultured CD4+ T cell DNA underwent sequencing with the Oncomine TCR Beta short-read assay. It was from cultured CD4+ T cells that genomic DNA was extracted. Each CDR3 protein is one row after TCRdb ran MiXCR on the PCR reads. The repertoire includes about 20,000 distinct CDR3 sequences, just under 45% of them detected once, and approximately 15% sits in the top ten. The germline V gene has CDR1 SQVTM and CDR2 ANQGSEA. This CDR3 has 10 amino acids. Deletions cut 7 bases from V and 6 bases from J, with 9 bases between. Specified treatment: roughly 10-day PBMC culture with coronavirus spike peptide pools or control peptides (ViraFEST assay). Researchers reported culturing approximately 1.8 million PBMCs per well with 9.5 to 10 IU/ml IL-2 and roughly 9.1 ug/ml peptide pools.

Sequenced material: CD4+ T cells from blood, cultured in vitro. The clonotype comes from a human donor who had recovered from COVID-19. This chain connects TRBV29-1 to TRBJ1-1; no clear D gene. The CDR3 sequence: CSALGAEAFF. In DNA form, the CDR3 reads TGCAGCGCACTCGGGGCTGAAGCTTTCTTT.